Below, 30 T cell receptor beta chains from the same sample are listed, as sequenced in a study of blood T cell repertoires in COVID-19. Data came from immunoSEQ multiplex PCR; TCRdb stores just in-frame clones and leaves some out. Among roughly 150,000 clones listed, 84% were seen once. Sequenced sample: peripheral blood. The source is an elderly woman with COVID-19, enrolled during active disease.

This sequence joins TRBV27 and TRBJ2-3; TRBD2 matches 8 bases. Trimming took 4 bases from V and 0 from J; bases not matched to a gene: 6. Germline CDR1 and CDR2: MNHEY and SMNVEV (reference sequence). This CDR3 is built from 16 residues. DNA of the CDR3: TGTGCCAGCAGTTCCTTAGCGGGGTCTAGCACAGATACGCAGTATTTT. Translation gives CASSSLAGSSTDTQYF.

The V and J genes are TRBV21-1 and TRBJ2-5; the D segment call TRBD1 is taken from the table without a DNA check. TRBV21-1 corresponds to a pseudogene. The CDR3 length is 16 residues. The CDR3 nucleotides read TGTGCCAGCAGCAAAGGACAGGGCCTCAGAACGGAGACCCAGTACTTC. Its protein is CASSKGQGLRTETQYF.

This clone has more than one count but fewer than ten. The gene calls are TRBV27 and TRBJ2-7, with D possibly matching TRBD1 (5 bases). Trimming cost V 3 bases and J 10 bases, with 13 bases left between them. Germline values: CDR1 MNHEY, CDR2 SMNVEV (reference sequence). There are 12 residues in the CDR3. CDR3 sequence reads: CASSFVQGPQYF. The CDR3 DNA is TGTGCCAGCAGTTTCGTGCAGGGCCCTCAGTACTTC.

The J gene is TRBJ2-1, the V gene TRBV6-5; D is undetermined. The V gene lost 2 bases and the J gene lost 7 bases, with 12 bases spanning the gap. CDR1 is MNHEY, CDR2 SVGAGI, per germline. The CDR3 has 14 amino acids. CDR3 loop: CASSYTPQKNEQFF. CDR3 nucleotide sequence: TGTGCCAGCAGTTACACGCCCCAGAAGAATGAGCAGTTCTTC.

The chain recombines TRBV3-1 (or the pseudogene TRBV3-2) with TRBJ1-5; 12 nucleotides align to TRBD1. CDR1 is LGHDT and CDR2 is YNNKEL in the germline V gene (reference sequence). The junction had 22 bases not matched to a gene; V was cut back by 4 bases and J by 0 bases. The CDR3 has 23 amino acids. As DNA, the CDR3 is TGTGCCAGCAGCCCTGGGACAGGGGGCGCTGGCCTGAGTTCGGGCTATAGCAATCAGCCCCAGCATTTT. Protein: CASSPGTGGAGLSSGYSNQPQHF.

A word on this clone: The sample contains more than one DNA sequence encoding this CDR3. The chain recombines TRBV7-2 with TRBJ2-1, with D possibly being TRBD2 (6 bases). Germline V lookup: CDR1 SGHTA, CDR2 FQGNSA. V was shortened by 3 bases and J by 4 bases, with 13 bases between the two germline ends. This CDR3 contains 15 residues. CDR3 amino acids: CASSLSGGAYNEQFF. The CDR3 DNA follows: TGTGCCAGCAGCTTGTCTGGCGGGGCATACAATGAGCAGTTCTTC.

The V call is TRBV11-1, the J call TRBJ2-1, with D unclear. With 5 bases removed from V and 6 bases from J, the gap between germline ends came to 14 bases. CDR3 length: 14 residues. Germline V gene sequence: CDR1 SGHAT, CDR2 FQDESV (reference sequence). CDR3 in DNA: TGTGCCAGCAGCCTCGGTTGGGCCGCCAATGAGCAGTTCTTC. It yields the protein CASSLGWAANEQFF. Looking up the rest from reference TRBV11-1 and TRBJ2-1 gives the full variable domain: EAEVAQSPRYKITEKSQAVAFWCDPISGHATLYWYRQILGQGPELLVQFQDESVVDDSQLPKDRFSAERLKGVDSTLKIQPAELGDSAMYLCASSLGWAANEQFFGPGTRLTVL.

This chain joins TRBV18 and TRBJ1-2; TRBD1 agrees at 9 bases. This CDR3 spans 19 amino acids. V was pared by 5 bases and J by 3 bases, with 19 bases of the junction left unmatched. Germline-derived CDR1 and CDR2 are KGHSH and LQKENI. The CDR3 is CASSSMAGTGKNHHYGYTF. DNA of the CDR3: TGTGCCAGCTCATCGATGGCCGGGACAGGGAAAAATCACCACTATGGCTACACCTTC.

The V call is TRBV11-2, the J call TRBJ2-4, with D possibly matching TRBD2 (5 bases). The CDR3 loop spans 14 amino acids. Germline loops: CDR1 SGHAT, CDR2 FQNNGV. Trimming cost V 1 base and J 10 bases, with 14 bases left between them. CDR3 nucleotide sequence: TGTGCCAGCAGCTTAGTTCGGGATGGCCTAATTCAGTACTTC. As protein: CASSLVRDGLIQYF.

The CDR3 DNA is TGTGCCAGCAGCAAACTACCCAGGACGGCAGGGTCCAATGAGCAGTTCTTC. Translating it yields CASSKLPRTAGSNEQFF. The V gene is TRBV7-6, the J gene TRBJ2-1; possible D gene TRBD1, 5 bases. The CDR3 runs 17 residues. Germline V gene data show CDR1 as SGHVS and CDR2 as FNYEAQ. Trimming shortened V by 5 bases and J by 6 bases, and 23 bases separated the two germline ends.

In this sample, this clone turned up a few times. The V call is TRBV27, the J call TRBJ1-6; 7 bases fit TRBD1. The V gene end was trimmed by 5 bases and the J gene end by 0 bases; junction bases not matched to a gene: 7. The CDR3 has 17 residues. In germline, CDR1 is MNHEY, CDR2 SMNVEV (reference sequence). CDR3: CASSQMTGSSYNSPLHF. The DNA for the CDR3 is TGTGCCAGCAGTCAAATGACAGGGTCCTCCTATAATTCACCCCTCCACTTT.

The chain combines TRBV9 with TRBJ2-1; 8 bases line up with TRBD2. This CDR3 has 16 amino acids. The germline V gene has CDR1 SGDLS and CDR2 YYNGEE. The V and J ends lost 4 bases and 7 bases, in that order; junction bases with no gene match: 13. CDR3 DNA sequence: TGTGCCAGCAGCACCTCCGGGGGGGCCGGTTGGAATGAGCAGTTCTTC. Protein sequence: CASSTSGGAGWNEQFF.

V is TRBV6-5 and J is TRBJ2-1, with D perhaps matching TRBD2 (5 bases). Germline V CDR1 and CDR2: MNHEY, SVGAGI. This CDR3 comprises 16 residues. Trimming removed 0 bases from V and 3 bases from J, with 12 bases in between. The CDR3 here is CASSYSMTISYNEQFF. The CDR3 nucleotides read TGTGCCAGCAGTTACTCGATGACTATAAGCTACAATGAGCAGTTCTTC.

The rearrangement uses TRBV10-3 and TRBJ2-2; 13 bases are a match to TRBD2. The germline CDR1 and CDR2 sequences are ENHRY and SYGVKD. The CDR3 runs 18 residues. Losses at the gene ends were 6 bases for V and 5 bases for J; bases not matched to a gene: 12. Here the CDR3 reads CAIRNLRTSGSSTGELFF. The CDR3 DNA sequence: TGTGCCATCAGAAACCTTAGGACTAGCGGGAGTAGTACCGGGGAGCTGTTTTTT.

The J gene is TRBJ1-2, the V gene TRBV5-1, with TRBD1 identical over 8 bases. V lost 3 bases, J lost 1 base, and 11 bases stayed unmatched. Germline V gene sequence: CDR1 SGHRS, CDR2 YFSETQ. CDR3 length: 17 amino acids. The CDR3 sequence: CASSWWWGTGHNYGYTF. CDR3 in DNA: TGCGCCAGCAGCTGGTGGTGGGGGACAGGACATAACTATGGCTACACCTTC. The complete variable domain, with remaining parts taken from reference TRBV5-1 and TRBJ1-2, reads KAGVTQTPRYLIKTRGQQVTLSCSPISGHRSVSWYQQTPGQGLQFLFEYFSETQRNKGNFPGRFSGRQFSNSRSEMNVSTLELGDSALYLCASSWWWGTGHNYGYTFGSGTRLTVV.

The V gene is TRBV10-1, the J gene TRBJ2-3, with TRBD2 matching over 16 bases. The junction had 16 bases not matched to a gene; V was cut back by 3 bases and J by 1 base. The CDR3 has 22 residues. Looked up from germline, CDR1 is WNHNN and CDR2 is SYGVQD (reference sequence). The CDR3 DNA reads TGCGCCAGCAGTGATTTCGGACCGGGACTAGCGGGGGGGCACGGCTGCACAGATACGCAGTATTTT. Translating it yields CASSDFGPGLAGGHGCTDTQYF.

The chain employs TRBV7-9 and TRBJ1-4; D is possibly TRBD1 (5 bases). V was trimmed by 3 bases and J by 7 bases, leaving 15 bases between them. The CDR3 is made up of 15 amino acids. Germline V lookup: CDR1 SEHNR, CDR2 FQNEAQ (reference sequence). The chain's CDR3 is CASSFSGWGGEKLFF. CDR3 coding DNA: TGTGCCAGCAGCTTTTCCGGGTGGGGCGGTGAAAAACTGTTTTTT.

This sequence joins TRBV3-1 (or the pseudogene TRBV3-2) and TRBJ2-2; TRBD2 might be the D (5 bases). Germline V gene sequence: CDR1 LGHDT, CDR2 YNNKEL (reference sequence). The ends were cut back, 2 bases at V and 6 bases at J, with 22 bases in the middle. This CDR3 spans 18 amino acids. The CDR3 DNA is TGTGCCAGCAGCCAACCCTTAACCGGAGCGGCTCCTCCCGGGGAGCTGTTTTTT. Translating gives CASSQPLTGAAPPGELFF.

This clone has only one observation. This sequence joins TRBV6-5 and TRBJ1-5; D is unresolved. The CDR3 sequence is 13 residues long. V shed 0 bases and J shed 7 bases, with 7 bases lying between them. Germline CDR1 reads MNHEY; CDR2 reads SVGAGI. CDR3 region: CASSYSYRQPQHF. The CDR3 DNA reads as TGTGCCAGCAGTTACTCGTACAGACAGCCCCAGCATTTT.

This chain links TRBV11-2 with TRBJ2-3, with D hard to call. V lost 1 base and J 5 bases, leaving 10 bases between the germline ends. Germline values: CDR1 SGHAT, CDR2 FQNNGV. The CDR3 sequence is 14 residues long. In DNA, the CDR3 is TGTGCCAGCAGCTTAGGGCTAGTATTAGATACGCAGTATTTT. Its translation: CASSLGLVLDTQYF.

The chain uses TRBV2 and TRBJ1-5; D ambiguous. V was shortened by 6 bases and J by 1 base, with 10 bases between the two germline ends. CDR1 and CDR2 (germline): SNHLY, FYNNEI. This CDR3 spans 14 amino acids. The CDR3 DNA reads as TGTGCCAGCAGGCCCCCTCGGAGCAATCAGCCCCAGCATTTT. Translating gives CASRPPRSNQPQHF. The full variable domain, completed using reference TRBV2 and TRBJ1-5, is EPEVTQTPSHQVTQMGQEVILRCVPISNHLYFYWYRQILGQKVEFLVSFYNNEISEKSEIFDDQFSVERPDGSNFTLKIRSTKLEDSAMYFCASRPPRSNQPQHFGDGTRLSIL.

CDR3 nucleotide sequence: TGTGCCAGCTCACCACCGGGCAGGGTGTGGGGCTACACCTTC. This encodes CASSPPGRVWGYTF. The V gene is TRBV18, the J gene TRBJ1-2; a possible D gene is TRBD1 (5 bases). Trimming stripped 0 bases from V and 8 bases from J, with 13 bases between. This CDR3 comprises 14 residues. CDR1 and CDR2 from the germline V gene are KGHSH and LQKENI.

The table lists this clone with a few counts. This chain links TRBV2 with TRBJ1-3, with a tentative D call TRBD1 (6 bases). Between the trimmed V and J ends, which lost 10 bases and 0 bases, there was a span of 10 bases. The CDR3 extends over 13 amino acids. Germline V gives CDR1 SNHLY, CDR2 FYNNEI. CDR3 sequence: CAKQGGSGNTIYF. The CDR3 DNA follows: TGTGCCAAACAAGGGGGCTCTGGAAACACCATATATTTT. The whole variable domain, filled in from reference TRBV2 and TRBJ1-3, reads EPEVTQTPSHQVTQMGQEVILRCVPISNHLYFYWYRQILGQKVEFLVSFYNNEISEKSEIFDDQFSVERPDGSNFTLKIRSTKLEDSAMYFCAKQGGSGNTIYFGEGSWLTVV.

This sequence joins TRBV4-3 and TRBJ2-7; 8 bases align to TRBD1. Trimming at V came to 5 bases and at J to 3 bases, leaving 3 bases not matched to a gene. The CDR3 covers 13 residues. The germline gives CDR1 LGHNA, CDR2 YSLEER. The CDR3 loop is CASSLDRGYEQYF. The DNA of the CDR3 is TGCGCCAGCAGCTTAGACAGGGGCTACGAGCAGTACTTC.

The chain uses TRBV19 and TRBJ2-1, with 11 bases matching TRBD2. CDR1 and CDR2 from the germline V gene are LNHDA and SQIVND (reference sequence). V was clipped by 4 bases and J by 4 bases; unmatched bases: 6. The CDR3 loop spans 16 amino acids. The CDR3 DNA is TGTGCCAGTAGTAACGGGCTAGCGGGAGGTTACAATGAGCAGTTCTTC. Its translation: CASSNGLAGGYNEQFF.

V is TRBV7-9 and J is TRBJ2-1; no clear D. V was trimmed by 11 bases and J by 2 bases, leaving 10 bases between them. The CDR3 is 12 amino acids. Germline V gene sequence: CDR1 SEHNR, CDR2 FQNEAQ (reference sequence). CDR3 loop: CAARVAYNEQFF. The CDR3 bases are TGTGCCGCGAGAGTGGCCTACAATGAGCAGTTCTTC.

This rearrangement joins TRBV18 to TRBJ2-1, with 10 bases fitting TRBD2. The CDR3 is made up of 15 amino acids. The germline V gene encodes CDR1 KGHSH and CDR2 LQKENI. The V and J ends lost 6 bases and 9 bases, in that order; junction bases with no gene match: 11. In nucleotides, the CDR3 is TGTGCCAGCTCGCCCACTAGCGGGACGACAGCTGAGCAGTTCTTC. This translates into CASSPTSGTTAEQFF.

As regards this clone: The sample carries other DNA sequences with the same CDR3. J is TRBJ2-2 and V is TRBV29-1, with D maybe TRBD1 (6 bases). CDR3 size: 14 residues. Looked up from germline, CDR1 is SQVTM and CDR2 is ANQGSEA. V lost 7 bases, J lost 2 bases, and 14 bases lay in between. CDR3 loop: CSARRGTNTGELFF. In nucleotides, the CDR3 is TGCAGCGCGCGCAGGGGCACTAACACCGGGGAGCTGTTTTTT.

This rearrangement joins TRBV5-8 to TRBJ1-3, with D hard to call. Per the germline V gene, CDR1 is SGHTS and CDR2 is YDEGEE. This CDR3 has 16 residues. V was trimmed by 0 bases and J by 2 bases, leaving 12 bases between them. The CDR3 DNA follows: TGTGCCAGCAGCTTGGCCGCGGGATCGGCTGGAAACACCATATATTTT. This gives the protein CASSLAAGSAGNTIYF.

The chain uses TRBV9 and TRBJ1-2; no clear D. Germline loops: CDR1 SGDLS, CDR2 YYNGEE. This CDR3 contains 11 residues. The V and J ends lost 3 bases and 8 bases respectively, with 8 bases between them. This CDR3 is CASSGAWGYTF. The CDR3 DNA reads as TGTGCCAGCAGCGGTGCGTGGGGCTACACCTTC.